This entry lists 5 T cell receptor beta chains sequenced from one sample in a study of immunodeficiency. This table comes from immunoSEQ multiplex PCR, and its TCRdb copy is limited to in-frame clones, with some not included. The repertoire consists of around 4,200 clones, with roughly 89% occurring once and the leading ten covering 3.5% to 4.5%. Sequencing input: CD4+ T cells from blood. The receptor source for this set is a human donor in good health.

The V and J genes are TRBV28 and TRBJ1-4, with 7 bases fitting TRBD1. With V trimmed by 3 bases and J by 8 bases, 6 bases remained unmatched. CDR1 and CDR2 from the germline V gene are MDHEN and SYDVKM. The CDR3 is 14 amino acids. This CDR3 reads CASSFRQGREKLFF. As DNA, the CDR3 is TGTGCCAGCAGTTTTAGACAGGGAAGGGAAAAACTGTTTTTT. The complete variable domain, with remaining parts taken from reference TRBV28 and TRBJ1-4, reads DVKVTQSSRYLVKRTGEKVFLECVQDMDHENMFWYRQDPGLGLRLIYFSYDVKMKEKGDIPEGYSVSREKKERFSLILESASTNQTSMYLCASSFRQGREKLFFGSGTQLSVL.

The V call is TRBV28, the J call TRBJ1-4; D is undetermined. The V end lost 2 bases, the J end lost 5 bases, and 6 bases lay between the germline ends. Germline CDR1 is MDHEN and CDR2 is SYDVKM. The CDR3 has 13 residues. CDR3 region: CASSLGGNEKLFF. CDR3 DNA sequence: TGTGCCAGCAGTTTAGGAGGCAATGAAAAACTGTTTTTT.

The chain couples TRBV30 to TRBJ1-3; D is uncertain. With 4 bases removed from V and 2 bases from J, the gap between germline ends came to 12 bases. The CDR3 has 14 residues. Germline loops: CDR1 GTSNPN, CDR2 SVGIG (reference sequence). In DNA, the CDR3 is TGTGCCTGGAATAGGCGGGGAACTGGAAACACCATATATTTT. As protein: CAWNRRGTGNTIYF.

CDR3 coding DNA: TGTGCCAGCAGCTCCCAAAGCGGGGTGACCTACAATGAGCAGTTCTTC. Translating it yields CASSSQSGVTYNEQFF. This chain connects TRBV7-3 to TRBJ2-1; TRBD2 matches at 7 bases. Germline lookup yields CDR1 SGHTA and CDR2 FQGTGA. Trimming took 4 bases from V and 2 from J; bases not matched to a gene: 8. This CDR3 region has 16 residues.

V is TRBV18 and J is TRBJ1-1, with D possibly being TRBD1 (5 bases). V was shortened by 3 bases and J by 1 base, with 12 bases between the two germline ends. The CDR3 totals 15 residues. Germline V CDR1 and CDR2: KGHSH, LQKENI. Written as DNA, the CDR3 is TGTGCCAGCTCACCGGATGGGACGGCGAACACTGAAGCTTTCTTT. Translation: CASSPDGTANTEAFF.